What follows are 20 T cell receptor beta chains derived from one specimen sequenced in a study of blood T cell repertoires in COVID-19. Data came from immunoSEQ multiplex PCR; TCRdb stores just in-frame clones and leaves some out. The repertoire holds a few hundred thousand clones, 87% seen once, with 5.5% to 8% in the top ten. The sample was peripheral blood. The receptor source for this set is a man aged 55 to 70 who had recovered from COVID-19.

The chain uses TRBV5-6 and TRBJ2-3, with 8 bases identical to TRBD2. This CDR3 has 14 residues. Germline lookup yields CDR1 SGHDT and CDR2 YYEEEE. J gave up 14 bases and V 0 bases, and 11 bases lay outside the gene matches. Written as DNA, the CDR3 is TGTGCCAGCAGCTTGGACGGGACTAGGGGAGAGGGGTATTTT. This sequence encodes CASSLDGTRGEGYF.

This clone showed up just once. The J gene is TRBJ2-3, the V gene TRBV28; TRBD1 is a possible D gene (6 bases). The CDR3 extends over 15 amino acids. Germline CDR1 is MDHEN and CDR2 is SYDVKM. The V gene lost 0 bases and the J gene lost 4 bases, with 11 bases spanning the gap. The CDR3 DNA follows: TGTGCCAGCAGTTTATGGGCCGAGGGGGCAGATACGCAGTATTTT. It specifies CASSLWAEGADTQYF.

This sequence joins TRBV7-9 and TRBJ2-7; a weak D match, TRBD2 (5 bases). CDR3 length: 12 amino acids. With 5 bases removed from V and 6 bases from J, the gap between germline ends came to 11 bases. Germline CDR1 and CDR2: SEHNR and FQNEAQ (reference sequence). CDR3: CASSPDGVEQYF. As DNA, the CDR3 is TGTGCCAGCAGCCCCGACGGGGTCGAGCAGTACTTC.

The genes are TRBV19 and TRBJ1-4; a weak D match, TRBD1 (5 bases). The CDR3 sequence is 14 residues long. V dropped 8 bases and J dropped 8 bases, with 18 bases sitting between them. Germline CDR1 is LNHDA and CDR2 is SQIVND (reference sequence). CDR3 in DNA: TGTGCCAGTGCCGGGGGACTAGAGGAGGAAAAACTGTTTTTT. Translation: CASAGGLEEEKLFF.

V gene TRBV5-1 combines with J gene TRBJ2-7; D is possibly TRBD2 (6 bases). Germline V gene sequence: CDR1 SGHRS, CDR2 YFSETQ. V was cut by 6 bases and J by 0 bases, with 16 bases left in between. The CDR3 extends over 15 amino acids. The CDR3 spells CASTPRDGYSYEQYF. CDR3 DNA: TGCGCCAGCACCCCGCGGGACGGATACTCCTACGAGCAGTACTTC.

Only one count was recorded for this clone. The rearrangement joins TRBV29-1 to TRBJ1-1; D ambiguous. The CDR3 sequence is 12 residues long. Germline loops: CDR1 SQVTM, CDR2 ANQGSEA. V was trimmed by 6 bases and J by 0 bases, leaving 8 bases between them. The CDR3 sequence is CSVGLLNTEAFF. The CDR3 DNA reads TGCAGCGTCGGACTTTTGAACACTGAAGCTTTCTTT.

The V gene is TRBV18, the J gene TRBJ1-1, with D possibly TRBD1 on 6 matching bases. The V and J ends lost 5 bases and 4 bases respectively, with 20 bases between them. The CDR3 has 16 amino acids. From germline, CDR1 is KGHSH and CDR2 LQKENI. The CDR3: CASSANSGTIVTEAFF. For the CDR3, the DNA is TGTGCCAGCTCAGCCAATTCCGGGACAATAGTCACTGAAGCTTTCTTT. The variable domain in full, with the rest retrieved from reference TRBV18 and TRBJ1-1, is NAGVMQNPRHLVRRRGQEARLRCSPMKGHSHVYWYRQLPEEGLKFMVYLQKENIIDESGMPKERFSAEFPKEGPSILRIQQVVRGDSAAYFCASSANSGTIVTEAFFGQGTRLTVV.

This clone was observed a single time. CDR3 DNA: TGTGCCAGTAGCCCTTTGTGGGGGCGGGATGAAAAACTGTTTTTT. It encodes CASSPLWGRDEKLFF. This sequence joins TRBV19 and TRBJ1-4; TRBD1 might be the D (6 bases). Deletions cut 6 bases from V and 6 bases from J, with 17 bases between. The CDR3 is 15 residues long. Germline CDR1 LNHDA, CDR2 SQIVND (reference sequence).

The rearrangement uses TRBV7-2 and TRBJ1-2; D is uncertain. Germline lookup yields CDR1 SGHTA and CDR2 FQGNSA. Trimming left V 1 base short and J 3 bases short, with 9 bases between. This CDR3 comprises 14 residues. The CDR3 region is CASSLGGRDYGYTF. The CDR3 DNA reads TGTGCCAGCAGCTTAGGAGGTCGGGACTATGGCTACACCTTC.

The genes are TRBV6-1 and TRBJ1-1; maybe TRBD1 (5 bases). The CDR3 runs 13 residues. Trimming left V 3 bases short and J 1 base short, with 6 bases between. Germline values: CDR1 MNHNS, CDR2 SASEGT. CDR3 sequence: CASSDGQNTEAFF. The CDR3 DNA reads as TGTGCCAGCAGTGACGGACAGAACACTGAAGCTTTCTTT.

J is TRBJ1-5 and V is TRBV9, with unresolved D. Germline values: CDR1 SGDLS, CDR2 YYNGEE. This CDR3 is built from 15 residues. The V end was cut by 0 bases, the J end by 4 bases, with 11 bases between. The CDR3 is CASSVDEGANQPQHF. The CDR3 DNA reads as TGTGCCAGCAGCGTAGACGAGGGAGCGAATCAGCCCCAGCATTTT.

V and J are TRBV3-1 (or the pseudogene TRBV3-2) and TRBJ1-3; no definite D call. Germline lookup yields CDR1 LGHDT and CDR2 YNNKEL (reference sequence). The CDR3 length is 16 residues. V was shortened by 0 bases and J by 0 bases, with 9 bases between the two germline ends. CDR3 amino acids: CASSQEPGFSGNTIYF. Written as DNA, the CDR3 is TGTGCCAGCAGCCAAGAGCCTGGCTTCTCTGGAAACACCATATATTTT.

This clone has just one count. V usage is TRBV5-1 and J usage is TRBJ2-5; tentative D call: TRBD2 (6 bases). Germline V CDR1 and CDR2: SGHRS, YFSETQ. The CDR3 spans 15 residues. The V end was cut by 0 bases, the J end by 4 bases, with 13 bases between. The CDR3 DNA is TGCGCCAGCAGCTTGGATCCGGGACTCCGAGAGACCCAGTACTTC. This codes for CASSLDPGLRETQYF.

The chain has TRBV3-1 (or the pseudogene TRBV3-2) and TRBJ2-5; 7 nucleotides align to TRBD2. Per germline, CDR1 LGHDT and CDR2 YNNKEL (reference sequence). V lost 6 bases, J lost 2 bases, and 6 bases stayed unmatched. CDR3 length: 14 amino acids. The CDR3 spells CASRLGGWQETQYF. The CDR3 DNA reads TGTGCCAGCAGGCTCGGGGGGTGGCAAGAGACCCAGTACTTC.

The chain uses TRBV18 and TRBJ1-1, with D possibly matching TRBD1 (6 bases). Per germline, CDR1 KGHSH and CDR2 LQKENI. Trimming took 4 bases from V and 3 from J, leaving 24 bases between them. This CDR3 has 18 residues. The CDR3 spells CASSLPSPGGLIDTEAFF. CDR3 bases: TGTGCCAGCTCACTCCCCTCGCCCGGGGGGCTGATCGACACTGAAGCTTTCTTT.

There are a few counts of this clone. The chain joins TRBV29-1 to TRBJ1-3; D gene ambiguous. Germline V CDR1 and CDR2: SQVTM, ANQGSEA. V was clipped by 7 bases and J by 0 bases, with 13 bases between them. The length of the CDR3 is 14 residues. As DNA, the CDR3 is TGCAGCGCAGAATTCCGGGGCTCTGGAAACACCATATATTTT. It specifies CSAEFRGSGNTIYF.

CDR3 coding DNA: TGTGCCTGGAGTGTTGGCGGGGGGACCACAGATACGCAGTATTTT. Its protein is CAWSVGGGTTDTQYF. V is TRBV30 and J is TRBJ2-3; 8 nucleotides agree with TRBD2. CDR1 and CDR2 from the germline V gene are GTSNPN and SVGIG (reference sequence). This CDR3 has 15 residues. Losses at the gene ends were 0 bases for V and 2 bases for J; bases not matched to a gene: 4.

The V call is TRBV18, the J call TRBJ1-1; weak D call: TRBD1 (5 bases). The CDR3 runs 14 residues. Trimming removed 3 bases from V and 4 bases from J, with 12 bases in between. CDR1 is KGHSH, CDR2 LQKENI, per germline. DNA of the CDR3: TGTGCCAGCTCACCTGGGCAGGGCGGCACTGAAGCTTTCTTT. This translates into CASSPGQGGTEAFF. The variable domain in full, completed from reference TRBV18 and TRBJ1-1, reads NAGVMQNPRHLVRRRGQEARLRCSPMKGHSHVYWYRQLPEEGLKFMVYLQKENIIDESGMPKERFSAEFPKEGPSILRIQQVVRGDSAAYFCASSPGQGGTEAFFGQGTRLTVV.

V usage is TRBV7-2 and J usage is TRBJ1-2; the D is unclear. V was trimmed by 5 bases and J by 8 bases, leaving 15 bases between them. Germline values: CDR1 SGHTA, CDR2 FQGNSA. This CDR3 is built from 13 residues. The CDR3 reads CASSLDGNSGYTF. The CDR3 bases are TGTGCCAGCAGCCTCGACGGAAATAGCGGCTACACCTTC.

This chain connects TRBV20-1 to TRBJ1-1; 7 bases map to TRBD1. The CDR3 covers 14 residues. Germline CDR1 and CDR2: DFQATT and SNEGSKA (reference sequence). The junction had 5 bases not matched to a gene; V was cut back by 3 bases and J by 1 base. CDR3 amino acids: CSASKQGPNTEAFF. The CDR3 DNA reads as TGCAGTGCTAGTAAACAGGGGCCGAACACTGAAGCTTTCTTT.